One and the same sample provided the 8 T cell receptor beta chains below, sequenced in a study of CD4 T cells in relation to SARS-CoV-2 and coronaviruses (dated by TCRdb to 2020 to 2023). These receptors are not linked to any known antigen. CD4+ T cells from unexposed donors were collected before the COVID-19 pandemic (2011-2018). After approximately eleven days of culture, CD4+ T cells were isolated with the EasySep CD4+ T cell isolation kit. Libraries were made using the immunoSEQ multiplex PCR assay. The immuneACCESS repertoire file appears here via TCRdb, limited to in-frame rearrangements. These files lack a portion of the clones; in checked studies, under half of the deficit traces to unresolved V genes, and the cause of the others is not known. The sample data list tens of thousands of clones, and less than 75% of these were observed just once. Around a fifth of the sample goes to the ten largest clones.

The sequenced sample consisted of CD4+ T cells from PBMCs, cultured in vitro. These TCRs come from a human donor in good health.

This clone was detected only a few times. The genes are TRBV6-6 and TRBJ1-6; D possibly corresponds to TRBD1 (5 bases). Deletions cut 6 bases from V and 9 bases from J, with 18 bases between. CDR1 is MNHNY, CDR2 SVGAGI, per germline (reference sequence). The CDR3 sequence is 15 residues long. CDR3 amino acids: CASSPGPGGSSPLHF. CDR3 bases: TGTGCCAGCAGCCCCGGACCCGGGGGTAGTTCACCCCTCCACTTT.

This clone showed up just a few times. The CDR3 DNA is TGTGCCAGCAGCACATCGACAGGGTCGGACTCCTACGAGCAGTACTTC. The encoded protein is CASSTSTGSDSYEQYF. The chain employs TRBV11-2 and TRBJ2-7; 7 bases fit TRBD1. This CDR3 has 16 residues. J was trimmed by 0 bases and V by 5 bases; bases with no gene match: 10. Per germline, CDR1 SGHAT and CDR2 FQNNGV.

In its sample, this clone was seen a few times. This chain uses TRBV5-6 with TRBJ2-7, with 14 positions matching TRBD2. V shed 3 bases and J 4 bases; nucleotides not matched to a gene: 3. The CDR3 covers 15 residues. Germline lookup yields CDR1 SGHDT and CDR2 YYEEEE. CDR3 sequence: CASSSRLAGGYEQYF. For the CDR3, the DNA is TGTGCCAGCAGCTCAAGACTAGCGGGAGGGTACGAGCAGTACTTC.

This sequence joins TRBV3-1 (or the pseudogene TRBV3-2) and TRBJ2-1; D is uncertain. Deletions cut 4 bases from V and 8 bases from J, with 12 bases between. The length of the CDR3 is 13 residues. Per the germline V gene, CDR1 is LGHDT and CDR2 is YNNKEL (reference sequence). CDR3 residues: CASSPLTTDEQFF. CDR3 nucleotide sequence: TGTGCCAGCAGCCCTCTAACTACCGATGAGCAGTTCTTC.

The V and J genes are TRBV7-9 and TRBJ1-1, with 7 bases aligning to TRBD1. The CDR3 is 14 residues long. The germline V gene encodes CDR1 SEHNR and CDR2 FQNEAQ (reference sequence). Trimming removed 4 bases from V and 10 bases from J; junction bases left unmatched: 12. The CDR3 reads CASSSRVGDSGAFF. In DNA form, the CDR3 reads TGTGCCAGCAGCTCACGTGTGGGGGACAGTGGAGCTTTCTTT.

V is TRBV4-3 and J is TRBJ2-2; perhaps TRBD1 as D (7 bases). Deletions cut 2 bases from V and 7 bases from J, with 11 bases between. Germline V gene lookup returns CDR1 LGHNA and CDR2 YSLEER. The CDR3 has 14 residues. The CDR3 nucleotides read TGCGCCAGCAGCCAACAGGGGGAGGTCGGGGAGCTGTTTTTT. Residues: CASSQQGEVGELFF.

The chain uses TRBV3-1 (or the pseudogene TRBV3-2) and TRBJ2-7; D is unclear. Trimming stripped 0 bases from V and 6 bases from J, with 12 bases between. The germline V gene encodes CDR1 LGHDT and CDR2 YNNKEL (reference sequence). This CDR3 is 14 amino acids long. CDR3 protein: CASSQDLMALEQYF. DNA of the CDR3: TGTGCCAGCAGCCAAGATCTGATGGCCCTCGAGCAGTACTTC.

The chain couples TRBV5-5 to TRBJ2-3; D may correspond to TRBD1 or TRBD2 (5 bases each). In germline, CDR1 is SGHKS, CDR2 YYEKEE (reference sequence). V was cut by 3 bases and J by 0 bases, with 8 bases left in between. The CDR3 has 14 residues. In nucleotides, the CDR3 is TGTGCCAGCAGCTCCAGGGACAGCACAGATACGCAGTATTTT. Amino acids: CASSSRDSTDTQYF.